This TCR beta chain was observed in a study of blood T cell repertoires in COVID-19. About the study: Nucleic acid was either cDNA or gDNA, and it came from T cells, B-cell-depleted T cells, or PBMCs.

The V gene lost 5 bases and the J gene lost 6 bases, with 13 bases spanning the gap. Looked up from germline, CDR1 is LNHDA and CDR2 is SQIVND (reference sequence). The CDR3 has 13 residues. The assay was immunoSEQ multiplex PCR, and TCRdb's table has in-frame clones only and misses some. Of around 200,000 clones in the sample, approximately 86% are singletons; the top ten hold 1.3%. Sequencing was performed on peripheral blood. The chain carries TRBV19 and TRBJ1-2; no definite D call. The TCR sequence derives from a woman in her twenties or thirties with COVID-19, enrolled during active disease. The CDR3 coding sequence is TGTGCCAGTAGTTTCGCACCGGTGAATGGCTACACCTTC. Amino acid sequence: CASSFAPVNGYTF. Based on the CDR3 plus reference TRBV19 and TRBJ1-2, the full variable domain is DGGITQSPKYLFRKEGQNVTLSCEQNLNHDAMYWYRQDPGQGLRLIYYSQIVNDFQKGDIAEGYSVSREKKESFPLTVTSAQKNPTAFYLCASSFAPVNGYTFGSGTRLTVV.